Following are 27 T cell receptor beta chains from one sample sequenced in a study of T-cell reconstitution after alpha-beta-depleted transplantation in children. Preparation of the TCRbeta library was carried out with unique molecular identifiers. TCRdb re-called the PCR reads with MiXCR, one entry per CDR3 protein. The table records nearly 550,000 distinct CDR3 sequences, approximately 16% of them present only once. Source: PBMCs from the stem cell graft donor, taken from the stem cell graft. The receptors stem from a human donor who donated a stem cell graft to a child with acute lymphoblastic leukemia.

In this sample, this clonotype turned up a few times. The chain links TRBV5-1 to TRBJ2-1, with 9 bases lining up with TRBD2. The V gene end was trimmed by 0 bases and the J gene end by 8 bases; junction bases not matched to a gene: 12. Germline-derived CDR1 and CDR2 are SGHRS and YFSETQ. The CDR3 length is 17 residues. The CDR3 coding sequence is TGCGCCAGCAGCTTGGGGCCTAGCGGGACTTTGTGGGATGAGCAGTTCTTC. Encoded protein: CASSLGPSGTLWDEQFF.

The chain combines TRBV5-1 with TRBJ1-2; 7 bases align to TRBD1. The ends lost 0 bases at V and 6 bases at J; junction bases unmatched: 5. This CDR3 has 14 amino acids. The germline CDR1 and CDR2 sequences are SGHRS and YFSETQ. The CDR3 loop is CASSLDSGGDGYTF. CDR3 bases: TGCGCCAGCAGCTTGGATTCAGGGGGTGATGGCTACACCTTC.

V usage is TRBV7-9 and J usage is TRBJ2-1, with 13 bases aligning to TRBD2. The CDR3 contains 16 residues. CDR1 SEHNR and CDR2 FQNEAQ come from the germline V gene (reference sequence). After removal of 3 bases from V and 3 bases from J, the junction contained 2 bases not matched to a gene. The CDR3 bases are TGTGCCAGCAGCTTTCGGACTAGCGGGGGCTACAATGAGCAGTTCTTC. It yields the protein CASSFRTSGGYNEQFF.

The sample holds a few counts of this clonotype. V gene TRBV7-8 combines with J gene TRBJ2-1; 8 bases are a match to TRBD1. The CDR3 is made up of 16 amino acids. J lost 7 bases, V lost 7 bases, and 15 bases had no gene match. CDR1 is SGHVS, CDR2 FQNEAQ, per germline. CDR3: CASTHYPGQVPNEQFF. Here the CDR3 DNA reads TGTGCCAGCACCCATTATCCGGGACAGGTTCCAAATGAGCAGTTCTTC.

This clonotype was seen a handful of times. V and J are TRBV11-2 and TRBJ1-6; 9 positions match TRBD1. V was pared by 5 bases and J by 10 bases, with 9 bases of the junction left unmatched. The CDR3 totals 15 residues. CDR1 and CDR2 (germline): SGHAT, FQNNGV. This chain's CDR3 is CASSPRGQGHSPLHF. DNA of the CDR3: TGTGCCAGCAGCCCAAGAGGACAGGGGCACTCACCCCTCCACTTT. Together with reference TRBV11-2 and TRBJ1-6, the CDR3 gives the full variable domain: EAGVAQSPRYKIIEKRQSVAFWCNPISGHATLYWYQQILGQGPKLLIQFQNNGVVDDSQLPKDRFSAERLKGVDSTLKIQPAKLEDSAVYLCASSPRGQGHSPLHFGNGTRLTVT.

The gene calls are TRBV6-1 and TRBJ1-1; D not certain. CDR1 is MNHNS and CDR2 is SASEGT in the germline V gene. The CDR3 totals 16 residues. Trimming removed 2 bases from V and 0 bases from J, with 13 bases in between. CDR3 amino acids: CASSEWVGLLNTEAFF. The CDR3 coding sequence is TGTGCCAGCAGTGAATGGGTCGGACTTTTGAACACTGAAGCTTTCTTT.

This clonotype was detected ten times or more. The chain joins TRBV7-2 to TRBJ1-2; 7 nucleotides match TRBD1. The CDR3 is made up of 15 amino acids. Germline CDR1 is SGHTA and CDR2 is FQGNSA. J was trimmed by 5 bases and V by 0 bases; bases with no gene match: 6. CDR3 residues: CASSLAKGQPYGYTF. DNA for the CDR3: TGTGCCAGCAGCTTAGCGAAGGGACAGCCTTATGGCTACACCTTC.

The chain combines TRBV29-1 with TRBJ2-7; TRBD1 is a possible D gene (5 bases). Germline V gene sequence: CDR1 SQVTM, CDR2 ANQGSEA. The V and J ends lost 7 bases and 5 bases respectively, with 12 bases between them. This CDR3 is 11 amino acids long. CDR3 loop: CSGTLGHEQYF. In nucleotides, the CDR3 is TGCAGCGGAACCCTGGGGCACGAGCAGTACTTC.

The chain uses TRBV7-8 and TRBJ2-1; D perhaps matches TRBD1 (6 bases). V lost 2 bases to trimming and J lost 0 bases, with 11 bases between them. The germline CDR1 and CDR2 sequences are SGHVS and FQNEAQ. The CDR3 is 16 amino acids. CDR3 sequence (DNA): TGTGCCAGCAGCTTACCCGACAGGAGCTCCTACAATGAGCAGTTCTTC. It is translated as CASSLPDRSSYNEQFF.

The V and J genes are TRBV5-1 and TRBJ2-3; 14 bases match TRBD2. Looked up from germline, CDR1 is SGHRS and CDR2 is YFSETQ. V lost 3 bases and J lost 5; bases outside the gene matches: 11. This CDR3 is 18 amino acids long. The CDR3, as DNA: TGCGCCAGCAGCTCATCCGGGACTAGCGGGAGTAGTAGAGATACGCAGTATTTT. It translates to CASSSSGTSGSSRDTQYF.

The rearrangement links TRBV29-1 to TRBJ1-2, with TRBD1 identical over 8 bases. The CDR3 spans 15 residues. V dropped 5 bases and J dropped 3; count of bases not matched to a gene: 11. CDR1 is SQVTM, CDR2 ANQGSEA, per germline. The CDR3 is CSVLSPGQEYYGYTF. The CDR3 bases are TGCAGCGTTCTGTCCCCGGGACAGGAGTACTATGGCTACACCTTC.

This chain links TRBV13 with TRBJ2-7; tentatively, D is TRBD2 (6 bases). Germline V gene data show CDR1 as PRHDT and CDR2 as FYEKMQ (reference sequence). This CDR3 contains 15 residues. Trimming shortened V by 3 bases and J by 3 bases, and 15 bases separated the two germline ends. The CDR3 bases are TGTGCCAGCAGCTTCGGTCTAGCGAGAGACTACGAGCAGTACTTC. The encoded protein is CASSFGLARDYEQYF.

The chain has TRBV6-5 and TRBJ2-3; the D call may be TRBD1 or TRBD2 (5 bases each). Between the trimmed V and J ends, which lost 4 bases and 9 bases, there was a span of 23 bases. This CDR3 is 16 amino acids long. CDR1 is MNHEY and CDR2 is SVGAGI in the germline V gene. The CDR3 loop reads CASSSSGADYPPTQYF. CDR3 sequence (DNA): TGTGCCAGCAGTTCCTCCGGGGCCGATTATCCCCCCACGCAGTATTTT.

The V gene is TRBV5-1, the J gene TRBJ2-4; TRBD1 agrees at 7 bases. Germline CDR1 is SGHRS and CDR2 is YFSETQ. This CDR3 is built from 16 residues. Losses at the gene ends were 3 bases for V and 0 bases for J; bases not matched to a gene: 6. The CDR3 sequence: CASSWDRTIAKNIQYF. DNA of the CDR3: TGCGCCAGCAGCTGGGACAGAACCATAGCCAAAAACATTCAGTACTTC.

The gene calls are TRBV29-1 and TRBJ2-2, with a possible D match to TRBD2 (5 bases). CDR1 is SQVTM and CDR2 is ANQGSEA in the germline V gene. This CDR3 is 11 amino acids long. V was trimmed by 6 bases and J by 8 bases, leaving 10 bases between them. The DNA for the CDR3 is TGCAGCGTCGCTGGAGGAGGGGAGCTGTTTTTT. Residues: CSVAGGGELFF.

V and J are TRBV5-6 and TRBJ2-2; 8 nucleotides agree with TRBD2. V lost 4 bases, J lost 10 bases, and 6 bases stayed unmatched. The CDR3 has 13 amino acids. Germline V CDR1 and CDR2: SGHDT, YYEEEE. In nucleotides, the CDR3 is TGTGCCAGCAGCAACGGGGGGGGCGTGGAGCTGTTTTTT. Protein sequence: CASSNGGGVELFF.

This clonotype appeared a few times. This rearrangement joins TRBV5-1 to TRBJ1-1, with D unclear. Deletions cut 0 bases from V and 0 bases from J, with 9 bases between. Per germline, CDR1 SGHRS and CDR2 YFSETQ. The CDR3 sequence is 15 residues long. The CDR3 sequence is CASSLGYAMNTEAFF. Here the CDR3 DNA reads TGCGCCAGCAGCTTGGGCTACGCCATGAACACTGAAGCTTTCTTT.

This rearrangement joins TRBV6-2 or TRBV6-3 to TRBJ2-3, with D perhaps matching TRBD2 (6 bases). V lost 4 bases and J 4 bases, leaving 12 bases between the germline ends. In germline, CDR1 is MNHEY, CDR2 SVGEGT. There are 14 residues in the CDR3. The CDR3: CASSLPGSADTQYF. The CDR3, as DNA: TGTGCCAGCAGTTTGCCCGGGAGCGCAGATACGCAGTATTTT.

The V and J genes are TRBV7-9 and TRBJ2-7; 8 positions match TRBD2. The ends lost 5 bases at V and 0 bases at J; junction bases unmatched: 9. The CDR3 runs to 16 residues. The germline V gene has CDR1 SEHNR and CDR2 FQNEAQ (reference sequence). As DNA, the CDR3 is TGTGCCAGCAGCCTAATTGAGCGGGGGAGCTCCTACGAGCAGTACTTC. Its protein is CASSLIERGSSYEQYF.

This chain uses TRBV3-1 with TRBJ2-3, with 8 bases fitting TRBD2. Germline assignment: CDR1 LGHDT and CDR2 YNNKEL (reference sequence). This CDR3 comprises 16 residues. The V gene end was trimmed by 0 bases and the J gene end by 0 bases; junction bases not matched to a gene: 2. The CDR3 protein is CASSQEASGSTDTQYF. The DNA for the CDR3 is TGTGCCAGCAGCCAAGAAGCTAGCGGGAGCACAGATACGCAGTATTTT.

This chain links TRBV12-3 or TRBV12-4 with TRBJ2-1; D ambiguous. The CDR3 runs 14 residues. V was trimmed by 5 bases and J by 3 bases, leaving 11 bases between them. The CDR3 reads CASSPRTVYNEQFF. The CDR3 DNA follows: TGTGCCAGCAGTCCTAGAACAGTCTACAATGAGCAGTTCTTC.

This clonotype showed up many times. The rearrangement joins TRBV5-6 to TRBJ1-5, with D uncertain. This CDR3 has 11 residues. Deletions cut 3 bases from V and 4 bases from J, with 2 bases between. Germline assignment: CDR1 SGHDT and CDR2 YYEEEE. This CDR3 reads CASSSNQPQHF. In DNA form, the CDR3 reads TGTGCCAGCAGCTCGAATCAGCCCCAGCATTTT.

The chain recombines TRBV20-1 with TRBJ2-7; 10 positions agree with TRBD2. The CDR3 is 15 residues long. CDR1 is DFQATT and CDR2 is SNEGSKA in the germline V gene (reference sequence). The V gene end was trimmed by 5 bases and the J gene end by 4 bases; junction bases not matched to a gene: 11. The CDR3 region is CSAESSGSFGYEQYF. For the CDR3, the DNA is TGCAGTGCTGAATCTAGCGGGAGCTTTGGTTACGAGCAGTACTTC.

This clonotype turned up a few times. DNA for the CDR3: TGCGCCAGCAGCCAAGCGCCGGGACTAGCGTCCTACGAGCAGTACTTC. Translated, it gives CASSQAPGLASYEQYF. The chain is built from TRBV4-1 and TRBJ2-7; 10 nucleotides line up with TRBD2. There are 16 residues in the CDR3. Germline V gene sequence: CDR1 MGHRA, CDR2 YSYEKL. V trimming: 1 base; J trimming: 1 base; junction bases outside the gene matches: 4.

The chain recombines TRBV15 with TRBJ2-1; 9 nucleotides line up with TRBD1. This CDR3 comprises 16 residues. CDR1 is LNHNV, CDR2 YYDKDF, per germline (reference sequence). The V segment lost 1 base and the J segment 5 bases; nucleotides outside the gene matches: 6. The CDR3 spells CATSRGKGQGNNEQFF. DNA for the CDR3: TGTGCCACCAGCAGAGGGAAGGGACAGGGCAACAATGAGCAGTTCTTC.

This clonotype was observed a handful of times. This sequence joins TRBV4-2 and TRBJ2-1; D is ambiguous. The CDR3 totals 14 residues. Trimming took off 0 bases at V and 5 bases at J, with 8 bases between the two ends. Germline assignment: CDR1 LGHNA and CDR2 YNFKEQ. The CDR3 loop is CASSQDGQDNEQFF. The CDR3 nucleotides read TGTGCCAGCAGCCAAGACGGGCAGGACAATGAGCAGTTCTTC.

This clonotype has only a few counts. The gene calls are TRBV5-1 and TRBJ2-1; D ambiguous. Trimming stripped 2 bases from V and 0 bases from J, with 9 bases between. Germline V gene lookup returns CDR1 SGHRS and CDR2 YFSETQ. This CDR3 is 15 amino acids long. CDR3 sequence (DNA): TGCGCCAGCAGCTTCTCCTCCCCCTCCTACAATGAGCAGTTCTTC. It codes for CASSFSSPSYNEQFF.